The 16 T cell receptor beta chains reported below all come from one sample, sequenced in a study of beta chain features in type 1 diabetes. Reverse transcribing all isolated RNA meant expressed TCRB transcripts were sequenced. Sequencing was performed with immunoSEQ multiplex PCR; in TCRdb, only in-frame clones are kept and a portion is missing. Here the sample spans 680,000 or so clones, about 14% being singletons. The sequencing input was naive CD4+ T cells from blood. The receptors come from a man aged 18 to 35 in good health.

To note about this clone: The sample holds other DNA sequences that translate to the same CDR3. The genes are TRBV2 and TRBJ1-5; D not resolved. This CDR3 is built from 14 residues. Deletions cut 4 bases from V and 2 bases from J, with 9 bases between. From germline, CDR1 is SNHLY and CDR2 FYNNEI. The CDR3 nucleotides read TGTGCCAGCAGTGGACCTGGGCGCAATCAGCCCCAGCATTTT. This sequence encodes CASSGPGRNQPQHF.

This clone was seen more than once but under ten times. The chain joins TRBV5-1 to TRBJ2-5; tentative D call: TRBD2 (5 bases). Germline V gene data show CDR1 as SGHRS and CDR2 as YFSETQ. This CDR3 region has 13 residues. Trimming left V 1 base short and J 9 bases short, with 13 bases between. In DNA, the CDR3 is TGCGCCAGCAGCTTGCTTTTTTCGGAGGCCCAGTACTTC. It translates to CASSLLFSEAQYF.

This clone was seen a few times. V usage is TRBV5-4 and J usage is TRBJ1-2, with D possibly TRBD1 on 6 matching bases. The V end was cut by 0 bases, the J end by 8 bases, with 11 bases between. Germline loops: CDR1 SGHNT, CDR2 YYREEE (reference sequence). CDR3 length equals 13 residues. This CDR3 is CASSLVQGRGYTF. In nucleotides, the CDR3 is TGTGCCAGCAGCTTGGTCCAGGGGAGGGGCTACACCTTC. Full variable domain (rest looked up from reference TRBV5-4 and TRBJ1-2): ETGVTQSPTHLIKTRGQQVTLRCSSQSGHNTVSWYQQALGQGPQFIFQYYREEENGRGNFPPRFSGLQFPNYSSELNVNALELDDSALYLCASSLVQGRGYTFGSGTRLTVV.

The sample holds a few counts of this clone. The genes are TRBV19 and TRBJ2-1; the match to TRBD2 covers 9 bases. With 4 bases clipped from V and 6 bases from J, the junction kept 7 bases outside the gene matches. The CDR3 consists of 15 residues. Germline values: CDR1 LNHDA, CDR2 SQIVND (reference sequence). Here the CDR3 reads CASSRLAALGNEQFF. Here the CDR3 DNA reads TGTGCCAGTAGTAGACTAGCGGCTCTGGGCAATGAGCAGTTCTTC.

In its sample, this clone was seen a few times. This rearrangement joins TRBV25-1 to TRBJ2-4, with TRBD2 identical over 8 bases. The CDR3 is made up of 11 amino acids. J was trimmed by 8 bases and V by 7 bases; bases with no gene match: 1. The germline CDR1 and CDR2 sequences are MGHDK and SYGVNS. The CDR3 DNA reads as TGTGCCAGCAACGGGGGGGACATTCAGTACTTC. It is translated as CASNGGDIQYF.

This clone was recorded a few times. V gene TRBV6-4 combines with J gene TRBJ2-1; 13 nucleotides line up with TRBD2. The length of the CDR3 is 14 residues. With V trimmed by 6 bases and J by 9 bases, 5 bases remained unmatched. Looked up from germline, CDR1 is MRHNA and CDR2 is SNTAGT. CDR3 DNA sequence: TGTGCCAGCAGCGAACTAGCGGGAGGGGGTGAGCAGTTCTTC. Protein product: CASSELAGGGEQFF.

This clone was observed a handful of times. V usage is TRBV6-6 and J usage is TRBJ1-2; D is unresolved. In germline, CDR1 is MNHNY, CDR2 SVGAGI (reference sequence). CDR3 length: 11 residues. Trimming took off 4 bases at V and 8 bases at J, with 8 bases between the two ends. Written as DNA, the CDR3 is TGTGCCAGCAGTTCCCGGGGAGGCTACACCTTC. Translated, it gives CASSSRGGYTF.

The V gene is TRBV18, the J gene TRBJ2-7, with 12 bases identical to TRBD1. CDR1 is KGHSH, CDR2 LQKENI, per germline. CDR3 length: 15 amino acids. The V segment lost 3 bases and the J segment 6 bases; nucleotides outside the gene matches: 6. CDR3 sequence (DNA): TGTGCCAGCTCACCCTGGGACAGGGGGCGAGGCGAGCAGTACTTC. This translates into CASSPWDRGRGEQYF.

Comments on this clone: One junction end disagrees with the germline gene, perhaps due to a read error. The sample contains more than one DNA sequence encoding this CDR3. The rearrangement joins TRBV15 to TRBJ1-1; unclear D gene. The CDR3 consists of 12 residues. Looked up from germline, CDR1 is LNHNV and CDR2 is YYDKDF (reference sequence). In nucleotides, the CDR3 is TGTGCCACTAGCAGAGGGCCGGAAATGGCTTTCTTT. Encoded protein: CATSRGPEMAFF.

Remarks on this clone: The same CDR3 can be traced to other DNA sequences in this sample. The chain has TRBV27 and TRBJ2-7, with D hard to call. This CDR3 contains 12 residues. The V gene lost 2 bases and the J gene lost 3 bases, with 5 bases spanning the gap. The V gene's germline CDR1 is MNHEY and CDR2 SMNVEV (reference sequence). CDR3 DNA: TGTGCCAGCAGTTTAAGAGGCTACGAGCAGTACTTC. It yields the protein CASSLRGYEQYF.

The CDR3 is CASSLNGLAGGTSVNEQFF. As DNA, the CDR3 is TGTGCCAGCAGTTTGAACGGACTAGCGGGAGGGACCTCGGTGAATGAGCAGTTCTTC. The J gene is TRBJ2-1, the V gene TRBV28; TRBD2 aligns across 15 bases. The V gene end was trimmed by 3 bases and the J gene end by 7 bases; junction bases not matched to a gene: 13. CDR1 is MDHEN, CDR2 SYDVKM, per germline. CDR3 length: 19 amino acids.

This clone was recorded a few times. The V call is TRBV7-2, the J call TRBJ2-7; D remains ambiguous. The length of the CDR3 is 12 residues. Looked up from germline, CDR1 is SGHTA and CDR2 is FQGNSA. Between the trimmed V and J ends, which lost 6 bases and 0 bases, there was a span of 6 bases. CDR3 loop: CASRSISYEQYF. The CDR3 DNA reads as TGTGCCAGCAGATCTATCTCCTACGAGCAGTACTTC.

The J gene is TRBJ2-4, the V gene TRBV11-1; 7 bases are shared with TRBD1. The CDR3 contains 16 residues. V shed 5 bases and J 0 bases; nucleotides not matched to a gene: 7. In germline, CDR1 is SGHAT, CDR2 FQDESV (reference sequence). CDR3 DNA sequence: TGTGCCAGCAGCCGAGGACAGGCACTAGCCAAAAACATTCAGTACTTC. Its translation: CASSRGQALAKNIQYF.

This clone was seen only a few times. The CDR3 protein is CASSLTLTNEKLFF. DNA of the CDR3: TGTGCCAGCAGCTTGACACTAACTAATGAAAAACTGTTTTTT. The chain recombines TRBV2 with TRBJ1-4; D remains unclear. The V end was cut by 6 bases, the J end by 1 base, with 9 bases between. The CDR3 has 14 amino acids. Looked up from germline, CDR1 is SNHLY and CDR2 is FYNNEI.

This clone was seen a handful of times. The chain is built from TRBV7-2 and TRBJ2-7, with D possibly TRBD1 on 5 matching bases. V shed 1 base and J shed 0 bases, with 19 bases lying between them. CDR1 is SGHTA and CDR2 is FQGNSA in the germline V gene. CDR3 size: 18 residues. CDR3 in DNA: TGTGCCAGCAGCTTAGTTTTCCTACAGGCGGCTAGCTCCTACGAGCAGTACTTC. Its translation is CASSLVFLQAASSYEQYF.

Only a few counts were recorded for this clone. The chain carries TRBV6-5 and TRBJ1-5; D is possibly TRBD1 (5 bases). Germline V gene data show CDR1 as MNHEY and CDR2 as SVGAGI. CDR3 length equals 15 residues. The V end lost 5 bases, the J end lost 6 bases, and 17 bases lay between the germline ends. In DNA, the CDR3 is TGTGCCAGCAGTCCCACTCAAGGGCAGGGTCAGCCCCAGCATTTT. Protein sequence: CASSPTQGQGQPQHF.